This T cell receptor beta chain was sequenced in a study of technical replicates of blood from a handful of donors. In this sample, this clone turned up once. Germline CDR1 reads SGHTS; CDR2 reads YDEGEE. The CDR3 is made up of 14 amino acids. The V segment lost 5 bases and the J segment 1 base; nucleotides outside the gene matches: 4. The table came from immunoSEQ multiplex PCR; TCRdb's copy has only in-frame clones and leaves some out. The profile shows roughly 80,000 clones, roughly 94% of them singletons. The gene calls are TRBV5-8 and TRBJ2-5, with TRBD1 identical over 8 bases. Sample: T cells isolated from PBMCs. The source is a human donor in good health. The CDR3 region has the DNA TGTGCCAGCAGTATAGGACAGGGCCAAGAGACCCAGTACTTC. Protein product: CASSIGQGQETQYF.